A single sample is the source of the 3 T cell receptor beta chains below, sequenced in a study of technical replicates of blood from a few donors. The data were produced by immunoSEQ multiplex PCR, yet TCRdb's version contains in-frame clones alone and is incomplete. The data hold more than 75,000 clones, with 90% to 95% observed a single time. Material: T cells isolated from PBMCs. Receptors were obtained from a human donor in good health.

This clone was seen just once. In nucleotides, the CDR3 is TGTGCCAGCAGCCGGAGAGGGAGCAATAGTAATGAAAAACTGTTTTTT. Translating gives CASSRRGSNSNEKLFF. V is TRBV11-3 and J is TRBJ1-4; D not resolved. V shed 5 bases and J shed 4 bases, with 17 bases lying between them. This CDR3 spans 16 amino acids. The germline V gene encodes CDR1 SGHNT and CDR2 YENEEA.

The chain employs TRBV5-6 and TRBJ2-1, with 7 bases that match TRBD2. J lost 6 bases, V lost 4 bases, and 10 bases had no gene match. Germline V CDR1 and CDR2: SGHDT, YYEEEE. CDR3 length: 15 amino acids. This CDR3 reads CASSGGVVGSNEQFF. As DNA, the CDR3 is TGTGCCAGCAGCGGGGGGGTGGTGGGAAGCAATGAGCAGTTCTTC.

V is TRBV14 and J is TRBJ2-2, with 9 bases identical to TRBD1. J was trimmed by 6 bases and V by 5 bases; bases with no gene match: 4. The CDR3 totals 14 residues. CDR1 and CDR2 (germline): SGHDN, FVKESK. CDR3 sequence (DNA): TGTGCCAGCAGCTTACAGGGGGCTCCCGGGGAGCTGTTTTTT. This translates into CASSLQGAPGELFF.